A selection of T cell receptor beta chains follows, all from one sample in a study of kidney transplant recipient with SARS-CoV-2 infection. Each CDR3 protein is one row after TCRdb ran MiXCR on the reads. In the table there are fewer than 250,000 distinct CDR3 sequences, under 35% of which are singletons. The starting material was a blood sample, obtained at baseline and on day 111 from a kidney transplant recipient. The receptors shown here come from a male patient aged 30 to 39 who had COVID-19 and was a kidney transplant recipient. These T cells may partly come from the graft donor. Each CDR3 is given with its conserved first and last residue. A D gene is named only where the DNA matches it firmly. Clone sizes are given selectively: once, few, many, or a class where the clone is expanded.

j_call clone_size d_call v_call cdr3_aa cdr3_nt
TRBJ2-1 many TRBD2 TRBV5-1 CASSKTSAEQFF TGCGCCAGCAGCAAAACTAGCGCTGAGCAGTTCTTC
TRBJ2-4 - - TRBV5-6 CASSLQGWIENIQYF TGTGCCAGCAGCTTGCAGGGGTGGATCGAAAACATTCAGTACTTC
TRBJ1-2 many - TRBV24-1 CATSPYSSTRKTYGYTF TGTGCCACCAGTCCTTACAGTAGTACCAGAAAGACCTATGGCTACACCTTC
TRBJ1-2 - - TRBV6-5 CASSDVLECRKTYGYTF TGCGCCAGCAGTGACGTTCTGGAATGTAGAAAGACCTATGGCTACACCTTC
TRBJ2-3 many - TRBV12-3/TRBV12-4 CASSLGVRTDTQYF TGTGCCAGCAGTTTAGGAGTTCGCACAGATACGCAGTATTTT
TRBJ1-2 many - TRBV6-1 CASSICAECRKTYGYTF TGTGCCAGCAGTATTTGTGCGGAATGTAGAAAGACCTATGGCTACACCTTC
TRBJ1-5 many - TRBV7-8 CASSLFGGGNQPQHF TGTGCCAGCAGCTTATTCGGCGGGGGGAATCAGCCCCAGCATTTT
TRBJ2-2 many TRBD2 TRBV5-1 CASSLKVLAGDRTGELFF TGCGCCAGCAGCCTGAAGGTCCTAGCGGGAGATCGCACCGGGGAGCTGTTTTTT
TRBJ2-1 many TRBD2 TRBV28 CASSLTARLAVYNEQFF TGTGCCAGCAGCCTCACTGCGCGACTAGCGGTTTACAATGAGCAGTTCTTC
TRBJ1-2 many - TRBV5-1 CASSLGATNYGYTF TGCGCCAGCAGCTTGGGGGCCACAAACTATGGCTACACCTTC
TRBJ1-1 many - TRBV19 CASSFPHGTHTEAFF TGTGCCAGTAGTTTCCCCCACGGTACGCACACTGAAGCTTTCTTT
TRBJ2-2 many - TRBV11-3 CASSLGGSGELFF TGTGCCAGCAGCTTAGGGGGGTCCGGGGAGCTGTTTTTT
TRBJ1-2 many - TRBV6-1 CASSVLYSMRKTYGYTF TGTGCCAGCAGTGTCCTCTACTCTATGCGAAAGACCTATGGCTACACCTTC
TRBJ1-1 - TRBD1 TRBV6-5 CASSARQGVNTEAFF TGTGCCAGCAGTGCCCGACAGGGCGTAAACACTGAAGCTTTCTTT
TRBJ1-1 many - TRBV28 CASSFRGPTEAFF TGTGCCAGCAGTTTCCGAGGGCCCACTGAAGCTTTCTTT
TRBJ2-1 few - TRBV20-1 CSARNLHDTYNEQFF TGCAGTGCTAGGAATTTGCACGACACCTACAATGAGCAGTTCTTC
TRBJ1-2 - - TRBV10-2 CASSRCCTSRKTYGYTF TGCGCCAGCAGTAGGTGCTGCACTTCTAGAAAGACCTATGGCTACACCTTC
TRBJ2-3 - TRBD2 TRBV20-1 CSAESGRRTDTQYF TGCAGTGCGGAGAGCGGGAGACGGACAGATACGCAGTATTTT
TRBJ2-2 - - TRBV5-6 CASSSPPTANTGELFF TGTGCCAGCAGCTCCCCCCCGACAGCGAACACCGGGGAGCTGTTTTTT
TRBJ2-3 many - TRBV5-6 CASTKLNTQYF TGTGCCAGCACCAAGTTGAATACGCAGTATTTT
TRBJ1-2 many - TRBV8-2 CGSVYTDSRKTYGYTF TGTGGCAGTGTCTATACTGATAGCCGAAAGACCTATGGCTACACCTTC
TRBJ2-5 many TRBD2 TRBV11-1 CASSLTSGPMRETQYF TGTGCCAGCAGCTTGACTAGCGGGCCCATGAGAGAGACCCAGTACTTC
TRBJ2-3 many - TRBV12-3/TRBV12-4 CASRVGATDTQYF TGTGCCAGCAGGGTCGGGGCCACAGATACGCAGTATTTT
TRBJ2-4 - - TRBV5-6 CASSPTGAKNIQYF TGTGCCAGCAGCCCGACGGGAGCCAAAAACATTCAGTACTTC
TRBJ2-3 few - TRBV13 CATKLNWGGQDTQYF TGTGCCACCAAACTTAACTGGGGGGGGCAAGATACGCAGTATTTT
TRBJ2-1 many TRBD2 TRBV4-3 CASSQGSGTYNEQFF TGCGCCAGCAGCCAAGGTAGCGGGACTTACAATGAGCAGTTCTTC
TRBJ1-1 few TRBD1 TRBV10-2 CASRDRTRANTEAFF TGCGCCAGCAGGGACAGGACCAGGGCGAACACTGAAGCTTTCTTT
TRBJ1-2 many - TRBV5-4 CASKANVPGKTYGYTF TGTGCCAGCAAAGCAAATGTACCAGGAAAGACCTATGGCTACACCTTC
TRBJ1-2 many - TRBV6-4 CASSTLISHGKTYGYTF TGTGCCAGCAGTACTTTGATCTCACACGGAAAGACCTATGGCTACACCTTC
TRBJ2-7 few TRBD1 TRBV4-3 CASGHPGQGAYEQYF TGCGCCAGCGGCCATCCGGGACAGGGGGCCTACGAGCAGTACTTC
TRBJ2-7 many TRBD1 TRBV12-3/TRBV12-4 CASNDRGLGYEQYF TGTGCCAGCAATGACAGGGGGTTGGGCTACGAGCAGTACTTC
TRBJ2-1 - TRBD2 TRBV6-6 CASSRALAGAYNEQFF TGTGCCAGCAGTCGGGCTCTGGCGGGAGCCTACAATGAGCAGTTCTTC
TRBJ1-2 many TRBD1 TRBV7-2 CASSRTGDTYGYTF TGTGCCAGCAGCCGGACAGGGGACACCTATGGCTACACCTTC
TRBJ1-3 many - TRBV6-5 CASSYGAASGNTIYF TGTGCCAGCAGTTATGGTGCGGCCTCTGGAAACACCATATATTTT
TRBJ1-2 many - TRBV6-5 CASSARGGDGYTF TGTGCCAGCAGCGCAAGGGGCGGCGATGGCTACACCTTC
TRBJ2-3 - - TRBV5-4 CASNPPGRPDTQYF TGTGCCAGCAACCCCCCAGGGCGGCCAGATACGCAGTATTTT
TRBJ2-3 few - TRBV24-1 CATSDVAGRTDTQYF TGTGCCACCAGTGATGTAGCTGGGCGCACAGATACGCAGTATTTT
TRBJ2-4 - - TRBV15 CATSRETGLAKNIQYF TGTGCCACCAGCAGAGAGACAGGACTAGCCAAAAACATTCAGTACTTC
TRBJ2-3 - - TRBV4-1 CASSHDYVADTQYF TGCGCCAGCAGCCACGACTACGTCGCAGATACGCAGTATTTT
TRBJ2-3 many TRBD1 TRBV24-1 CATSETGTGGSDTQYF TGTGCCACCAGTGAAACCGGGACAGGGGGCTCAGATACGCAGTATTTT
TRBJ2-5 few TRBD1 TRBV12-3/TRBV12-4 CASSFIPGTGVKETQYF TGTGCCAGCAGTTTTATCCCCGGGACAGGGGTGAAAGAGACCCAGTACTTC
TRBJ1-2 many - TRBV12-3/TRBV12-4 CASSLFISFRKTYGYTF TGTGCCAGCAGTCTCTTCATCAGCTTCCGAAAGACCTATGGCTACACCTTC
TRBJ1-2 many TRBD1 TRBV6-5 CASGSDRAPYGYTF TGTGCCAGCGGCTCGGACAGGGCTCCCTATGGCTACACCTTC
TRBJ2-5 few - TRBV15 CATSRASGSRETQYF TGTGCCACCAGCAGAGCGAGTGGTAGCCGTGAGACCCAGTACTTC
TRBJ2-1 few - TRBV10-3 CAISVLGREELF TGTGCCATCAGTGTATTAGGAAGGGAAGAACTCTTC
TRBJ2-1 many TRBD1 TRBV18 CASSLTGVGSYNEQFF TGTGCCAGCTCACTCACAGGGGTAGGCTCCTACAATGAGCAGTTCTTC
TRBJ2-3 - TRBD1 TRBV24-1 CATSDTDRGMGDTQYF TGTGCCACCAGTGACACCGACAGGGGAATGGGAGATACGCAGTATTTT
TRBJ1-2 many - TRBV10-2 CASSRKCTSRKTYGYTF TGCGCCAGCAGTCGGAAATGCACTTCTAGAAAGACCTATGGCTACACCTTC
TRBJ1-2 many - TRBV5-4 CASSRKGGTSNGYTF TGTGCCAGCAGCAGAAAAGGCGGGACATCAAATGGCTACACCTTC
TRBJ2-7 many TRBD2 TRBV12-3/TRBV12-4 CASSLGTNYEQYF TGTGCCAGCAGTCTCGGGACTAACTACGAGCAGTACTTC
TRBJ2-2 many TRBD2 TRBV4-2 CASSQDGAGETGELFF TGTGCCAGCAGCCAAGATGGAGCGGGAGAGACCGGGGAGCTGTTTTTT
TRBJ2-3 few TRBD2 TRBV14 CASSQGGAGRLDTQYF TGTGCCAGCAGCCAAGGGGGAGCGGGAAGGTTGGATACGCAGTATTTT